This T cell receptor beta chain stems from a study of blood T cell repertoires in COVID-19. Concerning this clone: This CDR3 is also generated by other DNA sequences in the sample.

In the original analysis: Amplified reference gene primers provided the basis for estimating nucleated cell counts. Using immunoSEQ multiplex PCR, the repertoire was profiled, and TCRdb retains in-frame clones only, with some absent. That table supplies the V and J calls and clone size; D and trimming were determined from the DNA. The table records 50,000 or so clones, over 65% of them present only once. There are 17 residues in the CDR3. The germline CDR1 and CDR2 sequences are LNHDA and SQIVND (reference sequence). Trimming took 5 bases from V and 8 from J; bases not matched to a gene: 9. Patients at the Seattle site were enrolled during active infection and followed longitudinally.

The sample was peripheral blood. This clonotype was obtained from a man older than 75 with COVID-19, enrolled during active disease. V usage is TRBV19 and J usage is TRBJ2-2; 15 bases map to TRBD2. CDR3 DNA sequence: TGTGCCAGTAGTCCAGGGACTAGCGGGGGGCCGTGGGGGGAGCTGTTTTTT. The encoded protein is CASSPGTSGGPWGELFF. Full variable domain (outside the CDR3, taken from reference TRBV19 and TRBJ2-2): DGGITQSPKYLFRKEGQNVTLSCEQNLNHDAMYWYRQDPGQGLRLIYYSQIVNDFQKGDIAEGYSVSREKKESFPLTVTSAQKNPTAFYLCASSPGTSGGPWGELFFGEGSRLTVL.